Below are 4 T cell receptor beta chains sequenced from a single sample in a study of T cells in women clearing cervical HPV infection listed by TCRdb under 2018. The library was produced with the immunoSEQ multiplex PCR assay. The table was pulled from immuneACCESS by TCRdb, which kept in-frame rearrangements only. Such tables lose some clones; where checked, under half of the loss comes from unresolved V genes, and the rest has no known cause. The record for this sample contains about 39,000 clones. Under 7% of the sample goes to the ten largest clones. The sequencing sample was made of blood buffy coat. These receptors all come from a woman aged 18-70 years with a cervical HPV16 infection that either progressed to CIN3+ or cleared (not recorded which).

A word on this clone: Read data end 3 residues before the CDR3 end; the end is taken from the germline J gene. This sequence joins TRBV5-4 and TRBJ2-3; maybe TRBD1 (5 bases). V lost 2 bases and J lost 1, with 11 bases in between. This CDR3 contains 15 residues. Germline V gene data show CDR1 as SGHNT and CDR2 as YYREEE (reference sequence). The CDR3 is CASSFTGSRTDTQYF. Partial CDR3 DNA: TGTGCCAGCAGCTTTACAGGTTCCCGCACAGATACG. Drawing the rest from reference TRBV5-4 and TRBJ2-3, the complete variable domain is ETGVTQSPTHLIKTRGQQVTLRCSSQSGHNTVSWYQQALGQGPQFIFQYYREEENGRGNFPPRFSGLQFPNYSSELNVNALELDDSALYLCASSFTGSRTDTQYFGPGTRLTVL.

To note about this clone: The read terminates 3 residues ahead of where the CDR3 ends, so the germline J gene completes it. The chain uses TRBV12-3 or TRBV12-4 and TRBJ2-3; the match to TRBD2 covers 13 bases. This CDR3 comprises 18 residues. The V and J ends lost 5 bases and 2 bases, in that order; junction bases with no gene match: 10. CDR3 sequence: CASSPLAGGPGYTDTQYF. The part of the CDR3 DNA that was read is TGTGCCAGCAGTCCACTAGCGGGAGGGCCAGGATACACAGATACG.

Points on this clone: The observed sequence ends 3 residues before the CDR3 terminus, with the missing tail filled in from the germline J gene. The chain links TRBV9 to TRBJ2-1, with D maybe TRBD1 (5 bases). This CDR3 has 13 amino acids. The ends were cut back, 3 bases at V and 2 bases at J, with 6 bases in the middle. Germline V lookup: CDR1 SGDLS, CDR2 YYNGEE. Incomplete CDR3 DNA: TGTGCCAGCAGCGAGGGGACCTACAATGAG. Residues: CASSEGTYNE. The full CDR3 sequence reads CASSEGTYNEQFF.

Worth noting for this clone: The sequence runs out 3 residues before the end of the CDR3; the remainder is reconstructed from the germline J gene. The genes are TRBV7-2 and TRBJ2-3, with D maybe TRBD2 (6 bases). Per germline, CDR1 SGHTA and CDR2 FQGNSA. The CDR3 covers 15 residues. CDR3 region: CASALIRGSRETQYF. The part of the CDR3 DNA that was read is TGTGCCAGCGCGCTAATTCGGGGGTCCCGAGAGACG. The full variable domain, with the rest looked up from reference TRBV7-2 and TRBJ2-3, is GAGVSQSPSNKVTEKGKDVELRCDPISGHTALYWYRQSLGQGLEFLIYFQGNSAPDKSGLPSDRFSAERTGGSVSTLTIQRTQQEDSAVYLCASALIRGSRETQYFGPGTRLTVL.